The source of this T cell receptor (beta chain) is a study of naive and memory T cell subsets. Germline CDR1 and CDR2: SEHNR and FQNEAQ (reference sequence). With 1 base removed from V and 0 bases from J, the gap between germline ends came to 9 bases. The CDR3 has 15 residues. Study-wide results and caveats: Especially in CD8 cells, naive repertoires contained a few larger clonotypes, possibly CD45RA-re-expressing memory cells. Over 90% of naive TCR sequences appeared only once after error correction, unlike memory subsets.

Overnight CMV lysate stimulation of fresh PBMCs defined donor CMV status by CD4+ IFNgamma. Sequential positive selection took CD4 T cells first, then CD8 T cells. Concerning this clonotype: The target antigen is unknown.

Both TRBC1 and TRBC2 were covered by a beta constant-region primer of two equimolar oligonucleotides. The ligated cDNA underwent four PCR rounds using SP2 and nested alpha and beta constant-region primers. An oligonucleotide with the SP2 primer and a 12-nucleotide UMI was ligated to the cDNA 3' end. MiXCR was run by TCRdb on the UMI-ligation and nested PCR reads, yielding one entry per CDR3 protein. The table lists approximately 150,000 distinct CDR3 sequences, 15% to 20% of them singletons, with about 0.63% in the top ten. V gene TRBV7-9 combines with J gene TRBJ1-2, with D uncertain. Specimen: naive CD8+ T cells from blood. The TCR sequence derives from a human donor in good health. Here the CDR3 reads CASSLGTTTNYGYTF. CDR3 DNA: TGTGCCAGCAGCTTAGGGACGACGACTAACTATGGCTACACCTTC.